This T cell receptor beta chain was captured by sequencing in a study of shared clonotypes between healthy human individuals. Broader study findings: Rarefaction gave evidence that sorted-subset sequencing remained incomplete despite large depth.

Remarks on this clone: Its antigen is undetermined.

Germline-derived CDR1 and CDR2 are MNHNS and SASEGT. J lost 2 bases, V lost 4 bases, and 9 bases had no gene match. The CDR3 is 16 residues long. The method was immunoSEQ multiplex PCR; TCRdb's version includes in-frame clones alone and lacks a portion of them. The sample records roughly 300,000 clones, 87% being singletons. The sequencing input was memory CD8+ T cells sorted from blood. The subset is: CD45RO+ cells pooled with CCR7-negative TemRA cells. The receptor was derived from a man aged 18 to 29 in good health. This chain links TRBV6-1 with TRBJ2-7; 9 nucleotides match TRBD2. The CDR3 reads CASSAYWTSETYEQYF. In nucleotides, the CDR3 is TGTGCCAGCAGTGCCTACTGGACTAGCGAGACCTACGAGCAGTACTTC.